This TCR beta chain was captured in a study of cytomegalovirus exposure and HLA in healthy donors. The protocol was immunoSEQ multiplex PCR, while the TCRdb copy is restricted to in-frame clones and leaves out a portion. The repertoire holds some 200,000 clones, with 75% to 85% as singletons. Regarding this clone: Its matching antigen is unknown.

Points from the study as a whole: Cytomegalovirus-associated TCR beta chains were listed, numbering under 200. High sensitivity and specificity were reportedly achieved when the classifier diagnosed cytomegalovirus status. According to a subsequent analysis, TCR clusters identified in the first cohort showed a tendency to co-occur across the roughly 120 validation repertoires.

The CDR3 extends over 15 amino acids. Losses at the gene ends were 5 bases for V and 7 bases for J; bases not matched to a gene: 11. In germline, CDR1 is SGHVS, CDR2 FNYEAQ. The specimen was PBMCs. This TCR was sampled from a woman in her twenties or thirties in good health and CMV-seropositive. The chain combines TRBV7-6 with TRBJ2-1, with TRBD1 identical over 7 bases. In nucleotides, the CDR3 is TGTGCCAGCAGCCCCTCGCTTATACAGGGGAATGAGCAGTTCTTC. Its protein is CASSPSLIQGNEQFF.